Below, 8 T cell receptor beta chains from the same sample are listed, as sequenced in a study of control samples from healthy donors and cancer patients. Sequenced by immunoSEQ multiplex PCR; TCRdb stores in-frame clones only, minus some. The table includes fewer than 200,000 clones, roughly 92% detected once. The source material was blood. The receptor set was obtained from a man aged 30 to 45 in good health.

Of note for this clone: Additional DNA sequences in this sample encode the identical CDR3. This rearrangement joins TRBV19 to TRBJ2-2; the match to TRBD2 covers 7 bases. Germline loops: CDR1 LNHDA, CDR2 SQIVND (reference sequence). CDR3 length: 16 amino acids. The V and J ends lost 3 bases and 7 bases, in that order; junction bases with no gene match: 11. The chain's CDR3 is CASSIKSGRGHGELFF. CDR3 DNA sequence: TGTGCCAGTAGTATCAAGAGTGGGAGGGGTCACGGGGAGCTGTTTTTT.

The rearrangement joins TRBV9 to TRBJ2-7, with D unresolved. V was shortened by 0 bases and J by 3 bases, with 10 bases between the two germline ends. Germline V gives CDR1 SGDLS, CDR2 YYNGEE. The CDR3 spans 14 residues. The CDR3 is CASSVATGSYEQYF. In nucleotides, the CDR3 is TGTGCCAGCAGCGTAGCTACGGGCAGCTACGAGCAGTACTTC.

The chain carries TRBV4-2 and TRBJ1-1; possible D gene TRBD1, 6 bases. The CDR3 totals 16 residues. V was cut by 1 base and J by 1 base, with 13 bases left in between. Germline-derived CDR1 and CDR2 are LGHNA and YNFKEQ. CDR3 DNA sequence: TGTGCCAGCAGCCAAGTTTGGGACAAGAGGAACACTGAAGCTTTCTTT. Encoded protein: CASSQVWDKRNTEAFF.

V is TRBV7-9 and J is TRBJ1-3, with 9 bases that match TRBD1. This CDR3 is 13 amino acids long. J was trimmed by 7 bases and V by 6 bases; bases with no gene match: 4. Germline CDR1 SEHNR, CDR2 FQNEAQ (reference sequence). The CDR3 bases are TGTGCCAGCAGACAGGGGGCCGGGAACACCATATATTTT. Its translation is CASRQGAGNTIYF.

This clone appeared a few times. CDR3 coding DNA: TGTGCCAGCAGCTCTAGCGGGAACACCGGGGAGCTGTTTTTT. Its protein product is CASSSSGNTGELFF. The rearrangement joins TRBV6-5 to TRBJ2-2; 7 nucleotides match TRBD2. This CDR3 region has 14 residues. The V gene end was trimmed by 6 bases and the J gene end by 1 base; junction bases not matched to a gene: 2. The germline gives CDR1 MNHEY, CDR2 SVGAGI.

This clone appeared a few times. The rearrangement uses TRBV5-1 and TRBJ1-6; 7 bases agree with TRBD1. The V gene's germline CDR1 is SGHRS and CDR2 YFSETQ. The CDR3 sequence is 14 residues long. V dropped 3 bases and J dropped 6; count of bases not matched to a gene: 3. CDR3 amino acids: CASSSTGSNSPLHF. Here the CDR3 DNA reads TGCGCCAGCAGCTCGACAGGGAGTAATTCACCCCTCCACTTT.

The chain uses TRBV30 and TRBJ1-2; D is unclear. The CDR3 extends over 12 amino acids. Trimming removed 6 bases at V and 0 bases at J, with 8 bases between. Germline CDR1 is GTSNPN and CDR2 is SVGIG (reference sequence). CDR3 residues: CACPMANYGYTF. The DNA for the CDR3 is TGTGCCTGCCCGATGGCTAACTATGGCTACACCTTC.

This chain joins TRBV13 and TRBJ2-3; D not resolved. The CDR3 length is 13 residues. CDR1 PRHDT and CDR2 FYEKMQ come from the germline V gene (reference sequence). Trimming shortened V by 4 bases and J by 6 bases, and 11 bases separated the two germline ends. The CDR3 here is CASSSPSGDTQYF. The CDR3 DNA sequence: TGTGCCAGCAGCTCACCGTCCGGGGATACGCAGTATTTT.